The present T cell receptor beta chain was sequenced within a study of response to subunit inactivated influenza vaccine. TCRdb reprocessed the RT-PCR reads with MiXCR, giving one entry per CDR3 protein. The table records around 480,000 distinct CDR3 sequences, approximately 11% of them present only once. The CDR3 sequence is 13 residues long. Trimming cost V 2 bases and J 7 bases, with 12 bases left between them. Germline V lookup: CDR1 SGHTA, CDR2 FQGNSA. Study-wide points: Authors suggested that a seasonal influenza vaccination recruits few new T cells each time.

This clonotype was counted a few times. Its antigen remains unknown. The sequence was collected from a man between 45 and 60 years old who received an inactivated influenza vaccine. The chain is built from TRBV7-2 and TRBJ2-7; D unresolved. The source was PBMCs from blood, collected about 6 weeks after vaccination. DNA for the CDR3: TGTGCCAGCAGCTTAACTTCAACCAGGGAGCAGTACTTC. This codes for CASSLTSTREQYF.